A single sample gave rise to the 3 T cell receptor beta chains below, sequenced in a study of blood T cell repertoires in COVID-19. Method: immunoSEQ multiplex PCR; TCRdb's copy keeps in-frame clones and lacks some. This repertoire shows around 110,000 clones, about nine tenths found once; its top ten account for 1.8%. The sample comprised peripheral blood. The receptor source for this set is a human donor with active COVID-19. The donor label of this sample is uncertain.

This sequence joins TRBV7-3 and TRBJ1-4; possibly TRBD1 for D (5 bases). This CDR3 spans 14 amino acids. Germline V CDR1 and CDR2: SGHTA, FQGTGA. Trimming took off 3 bases at V and 8 bases at J, with 13 bases between the two ends. This CDR3 reads CASSFAQGSEKLFF. The CDR3 DNA reads TGTGCCAGCAGCTTTGCCCAGGGCTCCGAAAAACTGTTTTTT.

This clone was recorded once. The chain uses TRBV5-1 and TRBJ2-3, with 8 bases aligning to TRBD2. From germline, CDR1 is SGHRS and CDR2 YFSETQ. The CDR3 is 15 amino acids. V dropped 4 bases and J dropped 1; count of bases not matched to a gene: 5. CDR3 in amino acids: CASSPAGDRTDTQYF. In DNA, the CDR3 is TGCGCCAGCAGCCCAGCGGGGGACCGCACAGATACGCAGTATTTT.

The chain recombines TRBV20-1 with TRBJ1-1, with D unresolved. The germline V gene has CDR1 DFQATT and CDR2 SNEGSKA (reference sequence). The V end was cut by 2 bases, the J end by 7 bases, with 8 bases between. CDR3 size: 11 residues. CDR3 sequence: CSARRTGEAFF. CDR3 nucleotide sequence: TGCAGTGCTAGAAGAACCGGTGAAGCTTTCTTT.